This TCR beta chain was recorded in a study of blood T cell repertoires in COVID-19 (dated by TCRdb to 2020 to 2022). Background on the whole study: Samples covering the acute and convalescent phases of COVID-19 were provided by collaborators in the United States, Italy and Spain. Samples were obtained from the ongoing ImmuneRACE study (first 160 participants) and from 1,254 subjects provided by 6 global collaborators. HLA class I and class II types, where available, came from metadata supplied by the sample provider rather than from assay-based typing. The prospective study material was composed of cDNA or gDNA derived from T cells, B-cell-depleted T cells, or PBMCs. Nearly every sample came with metadata listing a de-identified subject ID, COVID-19 status, age in years and sex. The repertoires were released in a freely available public database intended as a resource for research on the immune response to SARS-CoV-2. The dataset comprised deeply sampled blood TCRbeta repertoires from subjects exposed to, actively infected with, or recovered from COVID-19.

Comments on this clone: Its cognate antigen has yet to be identified. No quality values exist for individual bases; no much larger clone is one base distant.

The immunoSEQ Assay, a bias-controlled multiplex PCR, was used to amplify TCRbeta CDR3 regions from genomic DNA. The published analysis was carried out like this. Nucleated cell counts per sample were estimated from amplification of reference gene primers within the assay. To quantify the absolute abundance of each unique TCRbeta CDR3 rearrangement, sequence reads were collapsed and filtered. Productive Simpson clonality was computed per sample as the square root of Simpson's diversity index over productive rearrangements. TCRdb took over this immuneACCESS table, retaining in-frame rearrangements with V and J assigned. Such tables are incomplete; in checked studies, under half of the missing clones stem from an unresolved V gene, and the remainder is unexplained. The DNA gave D and trimming, while V, J and clone size come from that table. The sample records about 220,000 clones, more than 65% of which are singletons. 2% to 2.5% of the sample is in the top ten clones.

Overall study results and their limits: How much clinical and demographic metadata was included differed by source and by participant, and the metadata was provided uncurated.

A second Seattle source provided samples from volunteer blood donors who had recovered from COVID-19. Whole blood was collected in K2EDTA tubes by collaborating institutions according to the institutions' own protocols. For TCRbeta analysis, collaborators shipped samples in one of three forms: frozen whole blood, isolated PBMCs, or DNA extracted from either of those sample types. Based on the germline V gene, the CDR1 and CDR2 sequences are SGHNT and YENEEA. Trimming removed 5 bases from V and 0 bases from J, leaving 7 bases between the germline ends. Its CDR3 holds 13 amino acids, cysteine through phenylalanine. The entry retains the CDR3 DNA only, 39 bases that are in frame from base 1.

Recombination linked TRBV11-3 to TRBJ1-1, with the D gene too uncertain to name. The sequenced sample consisted of peripheral blood. The receptor's source is a man aged 35 to 55 who had recovered from COVID-19. CDR3 protein: CASSVTMNTEAFF. Here is the DNA: TGTGCCAGCAGCGTTACTATGAACACTGAAGCTTTCTTT.